The 27 T cell receptor beta chains presented below share a single source sample, sequenced in a study of blood T cell repertoires in COVID-19. Assay: immunoSEQ multiplex PCR; the TCRdb copy retains only in-frame clones and omits some. The sample has 250,000 to 350,000 clones, almost 90% seen once. Specimen: peripheral blood. These receptors all come from a woman under 40 with COVID-19, enrolled during active disease.

CDR3 nucleotide sequence: TGTGCCTGGTCCCGGGACAGGGGAGATCAGCCCCAGCATTTT. The encoded protein is CAWSRDRGDQPQHF. J is TRBJ1-5 and V is TRBV30; 10 bases match TRBD1. The CDR3 consists of 14 residues. Germline CDR1 and CDR2: GTSNPN and SVGIG (reference sequence). Germline trimming cut 5 bases from V and 5 bases from J; bases unmatched to any gene: 6.

This clone was seen a single time. Other DNA sequences in this specimen translate into the identical CDR3. This sequence joins TRBV7-9 and TRBJ1-5; 7 bases are a match to TRBD1. The CDR3 covers 14 residues. Germline CDR1 is SEHNR and CDR2 is FQNEAQ (reference sequence). V shed 6 bases, J shed 4 bases, and the junction held 6 bases outside the gene matches. The CDR3 DNA reads as TGTGCCAGCAGTTCCGACAGGGCAAATCAGCCCCAGCATTTT. This sequence encodes CASSSDRANQPQHF.

V and J are TRBV7-6 and TRBJ1-6; TRBD1 matches 9 bases. Germline V lookup: CDR1 SGHVS, CDR2 FNYEAQ. This CDR3 has 17 amino acids. The V and J ends lost 1 base and 7 bases, in that order; junction bases with no gene match: 8. CDR3 protein: CASSLGLTGTGNSPLHF. CDR3 bases: TGTGCCAGCAGCTTAGGCCTTACCGGGACAGGGAATTCACCCCTCCACTTT. Variable domain in full (rest from reference TRBV7-6 and TRBJ1-6): GAGVSQSPRYKVTKRGQDVALRCDPISGHVSLYWYRQALGQGPEFLTYFNYEAQQDKSGLPNDRFSAERPEGSISTLTIQRTEQRDSAMYRCASSLGLTGTGNSPLHFGNGTRLTVT.

The chain links TRBV5-6 to TRBJ2-1, with D perhaps TRBD1 (5 bases). The germline V gene encodes CDR1 SGHDT and CDR2 YYEEEE. V shed 0 bases and J shed 8 bases, with 6 bases lying between them. The CDR3 is made up of 12 amino acids. The CDR3 nucleotides read TGTGCCAGCAGCTTGGTAGGGGATGAGCAGTTCTTC. Its protein product is CASSLVGDEQFF.

In its sample, this clone was seen once. V and J are TRBV6-4 and TRBJ1-6, with 7 bases aligning to TRBD1. Germline loops: CDR1 MRHNA, CDR2 SNTAGT. J gave up 15 bases and V 3 bases, and 8 bases lay outside the gene matches. CDR3 length: 13 residues. The CDR3 region has the DNA TGTGCCAGCAGTGAAGACCAGGGGGGCAGCCTCCACTTT. Protein sequence: CASSEDQGGSLHF.

The CDR3 loop is CASSQGTPAGANEQFF. DNA of the CDR3: TGCGCCAGCAGCCAAGGCACCCCAGCGGGAGCCAATGAGCAGTTCTTC. The chain employs TRBV4-1 and TRBJ2-1, with TRBD2 matching 8 bases. The junction had 8 bases not matched to a gene; V was cut back by 1 base and J by 6 bases. The CDR3 sequence is 16 residues long. Germline loops: CDR1 MGHRA, CDR2 YSYEKL.

The chain couples TRBV23-1 to TRBJ1-4; D is possibly TRBD1 (6 bases). TRBV23-1 is classed as an ORF, of uncertain function. V was shortened by 1 base and J by 7 bases, with 13 bases between the two germline ends. This CDR3 has 15 residues. As DNA, the CDR3 is TGCGCCAGCAGTCAATACAGGGTTCTGGGTGAAAAACTGTTTTTT. Residues: CASSQYRVLGEKLFF.

The chain combines TRBV28 with TRBJ1-1; TRBD1 matches 7 bases. Losses at the gene ends were 6 bases for V and 1 base for J; bases not matched to a gene: 20. This CDR3 comprises 19 residues. Germline CDR1 MDHEN, CDR2 SYDVKM. The CDR3 nucleotides read TGTGCCAGCAGCACTAATTTACAGGGGTTCAGAAGGGAGAACACTGAAGCTTTCTTT. Amino acids: CASSTNLQGFRRENTEAFF.

The rearrangement links TRBV5-4 to TRBJ2-3; TRBD1 aligns across 7 bases. This CDR3 has 16 residues. The junction had 10 bases not matched to a gene; V was cut back by 4 bases and J by 2 bases. Germline V CDR1 and CDR2: SGHNT, YYREEE (reference sequence). The CDR3 DNA reads TGTGCCAGCAGCAACCGGGACAGAATTTTCACAGATACGCAGTATTTT. It specifies CASSNRDRIFTDTQYF.

There are a few counts of this clone. The gene calls are TRBV10-1 and TRBJ2-3; D call uncertain. The CDR3 has 13 amino acids. The germline V gene encodes CDR1 WNHNN and CDR2 SYGVQD (reference sequence). V lost 3 bases, J lost 2 bases, and 6 bases lay in between. The CDR3, as DNA: TGCGCCAGCAGTGATCCAGACACAGATACGCAGTATTTT. It encodes CASSDPDTDTQYF.

The J gene is TRBJ1-1, the V gene TRBV10-1; D is perhaps TRBD1 (5 bases). V was pared by 5 bases and J by 0 bases, with 10 bases between. CDR1 WNHNN and CDR2 SYGVQD come from the germline V gene (reference sequence). The CDR3 contains 14 residues. The CDR3 loop reads CASSFDSLNTEAFF. CDR3 bases: TGCGCCAGCAGTTTCGACAGTTTGAACACTGAAGCTTTCTTT.

V and J are TRBV19 and TRBJ2-7; tentatively, D is TRBD2 (5 bases). The CDR3 loop spans 13 amino acids. CDR1 is LNHDA, CDR2 SQIVND, per germline (reference sequence). Trimming stripped 5 bases from V and 5 bases from J, with 13 bases between. The CDR3 region has the DNA TGTGCCAGTAGTCGCAGGTGGGGAGACGAGCAGTACTTC. As protein: CASSRRWGDEQYF.

The chain joins TRBV18 to TRBJ1-1; perhaps TRBD1 as D (5 bases). Germline lookup yields CDR1 KGHSH and CDR2 LQKENI. This CDR3 comprises 16 residues. V gave up 3 bases and J gave up 0 bases, with 14 bases separating them. CDR3 sequence: CASSPTGTSLNTEAFF. CDR3 coding DNA: TGTGCCAGCTCACCTACCGGGACTTCACTGAACACTGAAGCTTTCTTT.

This sequence joins TRBV10-1 and TRBJ2-3; TRBD2 agrees at 8 bases. V shed 4 bases, J shed 4 bases, and the junction held 7 bases outside the gene matches. Germline V gives CDR1 WNHNN, CDR2 SYGVQD (reference sequence). The CDR3 contains 15 residues. The CDR3 bases are TGCGCCAGCAGTGCTGGCAGCGGGAGTGCAGATACGCAGTATTTT. Its protein product is CASSAGSGSADTQYF.

V gene TRBV30 combines with J gene TRBJ1-4; the match to TRBD1 covers 10 bases. Per germline, CDR1 GTSNPN and CDR2 SVGIG (reference sequence). The CDR3 length is 14 residues. Trimming removed 4 bases from V and 8 bases from J; junction bases left unmatched: 7. CDR3 sequence (DNA): TGTGCCTGGATTCCCGGGACAGGGGACGAAAAACTGTTTTTT. Translated: CAWIPGTGDEKLFF.

This clone has just one count. This rearrangement joins TRBV4-1 to TRBJ2-1; TRBD2 agrees at 9 bases. CDR3 length: 17 amino acids. J was trimmed by 8 bases and V by 0 bases; bases with no gene match: 11. Germline loops: CDR1 MGHRA, CDR2 YSYEKL. In DNA, the CDR3 is TGCGCCAGCAGCCAAGAAGACAGCGGGAGGTACGTAGATGAGCAGTTCTTC. Translation: CASSQEDSGRYVDEQFF.

The rearrangement uses TRBV6-5 and TRBJ1-5; tentative D call: TRBD1 (5 bases). The CDR3 is 16 residues long. The germline V gene has CDR1 MNHEY and CDR2 SVGAGI. V shed 0 bases and J shed 3 bases, with 12 bases lying between them. CDR3 amino acids: CASSYSGQGINQPQHF. CDR3 nucleotides: TGTGCCAGCAGTTACTCGGGGCAGGGTATCAATCAGCCCCAGCATTTT.

V gene TRBV24-1 combines with J gene TRBJ2-1, with 8 bases lining up with TRBD1. The germline gives CDR1 KGHDR, CDR2 SFDVKD. Unmatched junction bases numbered 9, after V lost 1 base and J lost 8 bases. The CDR3 has 16 residues. CDR3 residues: CATSDFVRTGIDEQFF. The CDR3 DNA is TGTGCCACCAGTGATTTTGTCCGGACAGGGATCGATGAGCAGTTCTTC.

The chain combines TRBV19 with TRBJ1-5; TRBD1 matches 11 bases. Germline-derived CDR1 and CDR2 are LNHDA and SQIVND (reference sequence). After removal of 7 bases from V and 7 bases from J, the junction contained 6 bases not matched to a gene. The CDR3 runs 14 residues. The DNA of the CDR3 is TGTGCCAGTAATCCGGACAGGGGGCCACAGCCCCAGCATTTT. This sequence encodes CASNPDRGPQPQHF.

Here the CDR3 DNA reads TGTGCCAGCAGCCATCAGGCGTTATACAATGAGCAGTTCTTC. Protein sequence: CASSHQALYNEQFF. The rearrangement uses TRBV3-1 (or the pseudogene TRBV3-2) and TRBJ2-1; D uncertain. The germline gives CDR1 LGHDT, CDR2 YNNKEL (reference sequence). There are 14 residues in the CDR3. Trimming left V 3 bases short and J 4 bases short, with 10 bases between.

V gene TRBV3-1 (or the pseudogene TRBV3-2) combines with J gene TRBJ2-3; 14 nucleotides match TRBD2. CDR3 length: 16 amino acids. CDR1 and CDR2 (germline): LGHDT, YNNKEL (reference sequence). Losses at the gene ends were 4 bases for V and 4 bases for J; bases not matched to a gene: 4. The CDR3 DNA sequence: TGTGCCAGCAGCCCGACTAGCGGGAGGGTCTCAGATACGCAGTATTTT. This gives the protein CASSPTSGRVSDTQYF.

The CDR3 is CASSPGLEQFF. CDR3 sequence (DNA): TGTGCCAGCAGCCCGGGACTTGAGCAGTTCTTC. The rearrangement links TRBV3-1 (or the pseudogene TRBV3-2) to TRBJ2-1, with TRBD2 as a possible D gene (6 bases). Trimming shortened V by 4 bases and J by 9 bases, and 7 bases separated the two germline ends. Looked up from germline, CDR1 is LGHDT and CDR2 is YNNKEL (reference sequence). There are 11 residues in the CDR3.

The chain employs TRBV18 and TRBJ2-2; 10 bases agree with TRBD2. V lost 6 bases, J lost 2 bases, and 6 bases stayed unmatched. The germline V gene has CDR1 KGHSH and CDR2 LQKENI. CDR3 length: 16 residues. The CDR3 coding sequence is TGTGCCAGCTCTCCGAGCGGGAGGGGAAACACCGGGGAGCTGTTTTTT. Its protein product is CASSPSGRGNTGELFF. The complete variable domain, with remaining parts taken from reference TRBV18 and TRBJ2-2, reads NAGVMQNPRHLVRRRGQEARLRCSPMKGHSHVYWYRQLPEEGLKFMVYLQKENIIDESGMPKERFSAEFPKEGPSILRIQQVVRGDSAAYFCASSPSGRGNTGELFFGEGSRLTVL.

This chain uses TRBV7-2 with TRBJ2-7; 9 bases map to TRBD1. Germline V gives CDR1 SGHTA, CDR2 FQGNSA. The CDR3 spans 14 residues. Germline trimming cut 5 bases from V and 2 bases from J; bases unmatched to any gene: 4. In DNA form, the CDR3 reads TGTGCCAGCAGCCAGGGACAGGGTACCTACGAGCAGTACTTC. Protein product: CASSQGQGTYEQYF.

On this clone: Other DNA variants within this sample encode the same CDR3. The gene calls are TRBV5-1 and TRBJ1-4; tentative D call: TRBD1 (6 bases). Germline CDR1 reads SGHRS; CDR2 reads YFSETQ. The CDR3 length is 14 residues. Trimming removed 0 bases at V and 5 bases at J, with 8 bases between. CDR3: CASSLGTGNEKLFF. The DNA of the CDR3 is TGCGCCAGCAGCTTGGGAACAGGGAATGAAAAACTGTTTTTT. The complete variable domain, with remaining parts taken from reference TRBV5-1 and TRBJ1-4, reads KAGVTQTPRYLIKTRGQQVTLSCSPISGHRSVSWYQQTPGQGLQFLFEYFSETQRNKGNFPGRFSGRQFSNSRSEMNVSTLELGDSALYLCASSLGTGNEKLFFGSGTQLSVL.

The chain links TRBV28 to TRBJ2-4; TRBD1 agrees at 9 bases. The CDR3 spans 15 residues. The V gene's germline CDR1 is MDHEN and CDR2 SYDVKM. V lost 3 bases, J lost 9 bases, and 9 bases stayed unmatched. CDR3 protein: CASSLAQGAGGIQYF. The CDR3 DNA reads as TGTGCCAGCAGTTTGGCACAGGGGGCAGGTGGCATTCAGTACTTC.

The V call is TRBV5-4, the J call TRBJ2-2, with D perhaps TRBD2 (7 bases). This CDR3 has 15 amino acids. CDR1 is SGHNT, CDR2 YYREEE, per germline (reference sequence). V lost 4 bases, J lost 0 bases, and 10 bases lay in between. For the CDR3, the DNA is TGTGCCAGCAGCCGCGGGGGCCCGAACACCGGGGAGCTGTTTTTT. This codes for CASSRGGPNTGELFF.